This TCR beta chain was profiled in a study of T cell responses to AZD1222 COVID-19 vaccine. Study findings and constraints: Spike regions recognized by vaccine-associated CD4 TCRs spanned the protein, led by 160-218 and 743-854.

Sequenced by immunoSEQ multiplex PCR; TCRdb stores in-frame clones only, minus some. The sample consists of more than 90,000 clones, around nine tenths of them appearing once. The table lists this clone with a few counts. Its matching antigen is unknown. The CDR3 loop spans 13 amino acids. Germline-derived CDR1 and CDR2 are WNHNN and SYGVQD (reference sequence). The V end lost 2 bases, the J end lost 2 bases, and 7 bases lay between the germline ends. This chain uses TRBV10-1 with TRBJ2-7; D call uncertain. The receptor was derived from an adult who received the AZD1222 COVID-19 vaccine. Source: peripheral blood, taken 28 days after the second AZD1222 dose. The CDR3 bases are TGCGCCAGCAGTGAGCGGCCAACCTACGAGCAGTACTTC. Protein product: CASSERPTYEQYF.